Included here is one TCR beta chain sequence, with context. The antigen remains undetermined. This entry comes from a study of cytomegalovirus exposure and HLA in healthy donors. Findings of the study overall: Rates of TCR association differed by HLA locus in a later analysis, with DRB1 highest and HLA-C lowest. Among TCR beta chains, those listed as cytomegalovirus-associated numbered under 200.

From germline, CDR1 is SGDLS and CDR2 YYNGEE. The ends lost 3 bases at V and 0 bases at J; junction bases unmatched: 4. This CDR3 region has 15 residues. The PCR was carried out with 60 Vbeta primers and 13 Jbeta primers. Profiled with immunoSEQ multiplex PCR; TCRdb holds only in-frame clones, not every one. This sample has about 120,000 clones, with 83% found just once. The chain links TRBV9 to TRBJ2-7; TRBD2 matches 9 bases. The receptor comes from a young man in good health and CMV-seropositive. Sequenced: PBMCs. This CDR3 is CASSGAGGHSYEQYF. CDR3 coding DNA: TGTGCCAGCAGCGGAGCGGGGGGTCACTCCTACGAGCAGTACTTC. Supplemented by reference TRBV9 and TRBJ2-7, the full variable domain reads DSGVTQTPKHLITATGQRVTLRCSPRSGDLSVYWYQQSLDQGLQFLIQYYNGEERAKGNILERFSAQQFPDLHSELNLSSLELGDSALYFCASSGAGGHSYEQYFGPGTRLTVT.